Listed here are 15 T cell receptor beta chains from one sample, sequenced in a study of regulatory and conventional T cells in RAG deficiency (dated by TCRdb to the late 2010s). Library preparation was by the immunoSEQ multiplex PCR assay. The table was pulled from immuneACCESS by TCRdb, which kept in-frame rearrangements only. Such tables lose some clones; where checked, under half of the loss comes from unresolved V genes, and the rest has no known cause. The sample table contains fewer than 35,000 clones; only one count was recorded for around 89% of them. Approximately 13% of the sample belongs to the ten largest clones. Another study also made use of these data, one on regulatory T cells. As the second study states: In the multiplex PCR, 52 forward TRBV primers and 13 reverse TRBJ primers were used, and assay-based and computational corrections were applied for amplification bias.

Sequencing input: CD8+ T cells sorted from blood. Source of these receptors: a human donor in good health.

The chain employs TRBV27 and TRBJ2-1, with D possibly being TRBD1 or TRBD2 (5 bases each). Per germline, CDR1 MNHEY and CDR2 SMNVEV (reference sequence). This CDR3 spans 13 amino acids. V shed 6 bases and J shed 8 bases, with 14 bases lying between them. The CDR3 sequence is CASRDGAHHEQFF. In nucleotides, the CDR3 is TGTGCCAGCAGGGACGGGGCCCATCATGAGCAGTTCTTC.

The V gene is TRBV11-2, the J gene TRBJ1-1; TRBD1 is a possible D gene (5 bases). Trimming removed 1 base from V and 6 bases from J, with 12 bases in between. Germline CDR1 SGHAT, CDR2 FQNNGV. The CDR3 extends over 14 amino acids. CDR3 loop: CASSLAVGAAEAFF. CDR3 sequence (DNA): TGTGCCAGCAGCTTAGCTGTAGGGGCGGCTGAAGCTTTCTTT.

The CDR3 sequence: CAWDRAGYGYTF. CDR3 nucleotides: TGTGCCTGGGACAGGGCGGGCTATGGCTACACCTTC. This chain joins TRBV30 and TRBJ1-2; 7 bases align to TRBD1. There are 12 residues in the CDR3. The germline V gene has CDR1 GTSNPN and CDR2 SVGIG (reference sequence). J lost 4 bases, V lost 5 bases, and 4 bases had no gene match.

The chain combines TRBV9 with TRBJ2-7; TRBD1 aligns across 9 bases. The CDR3 is made up of 13 amino acids. With V trimmed by 4 bases and J by 3 bases, 2 bases remained unmatched. In germline, CDR1 is SGDLS, CDR2 YYNGEE. The CDR3 nucleotides read TGTGCCAGCAGCCAGGGACAGGGCTACGAGCAGTACTTC. This gives the protein CASSQGQGYEQYF.

The CDR3 loop is CASCHNTGELFF. In DNA form, the CDR3 reads TGTGCCAGCTGTCACAACACCGGGGAGCTGTTTTTT. The rearrangement links TRBV27 to TRBJ2-2; D is ambiguous. V lost 8 bases and J lost 2, with 6 bases in between. CDR1 and CDR2 from the germline V gene are MNHEY and SMNVEV (reference sequence). The CDR3 length is 12 residues.

The chain is built from TRBV5-6 and TRBJ1-6; no reliable D call. Germline V lookup: CDR1 SGHDT, CDR2 YYEEEE. This CDR3 has 12 residues. With 2 bases removed from V and 7 bases from J, the gap between germline ends came to 4 bases. The CDR3 reads CASSLRNSPLHF. The CDR3 coding sequence is TGTGCCAGCAGCTTAAGAAATTCACCCCTCCACTTT.

The V call is TRBV2, the J call TRBJ1-5; D is perhaps TRBD1 (5 bases). Deletions cut 6 bases from V and 3 bases from J, with 12 bases between. CDR1 SNHLY and CDR2 FYNNEI come from the germline V gene. The CDR3 covers 14 residues. The CDR3 spells CASSPRQNNQPQHF. The CDR3 DNA follows: TGTGCCAGCAGCCCCCGACAGAACAATCAGCCCCAGCATTTT.

The chain carries TRBV2 and TRBJ1-3; possible D gene TRBD1, 5 bases. V was trimmed by 6 bases and J by 2 bases, leaving 8 bases between them. The CDR3 covers 13 residues. Per germline, CDR1 SNHLY and CDR2 FYNNEI. In DNA, the CDR3 is TGTGCCAGCAGCTGGGGGGCTGGAAACACCATATATTTT. This translates into CASSWGAGNTIYF.

V gene TRBV10-1 combines with J gene TRBJ2-7; the D gene is possibly TRBD1 (7 bases). Germline CDR1 WNHNN, CDR2 SYGVQD (reference sequence). V lost 6 bases and J lost 2, with 14 bases in between. The length of the CDR3 is 14 residues. Here the CDR3 DNA reads TGCGCCAGCAGCGCGGGACAGCTTACCTACGAGCAGTACTTC. This codes for CASSAGQLTYEQYF.

The chain combines TRBV30 with TRBJ2-2, with D unresolved. V dropped 5 bases and J dropped 3 bases, with 7 bases sitting between them. Germline loops: CDR1 GTSNPN, CDR2 SVGIG (reference sequence). The CDR3 has 12 residues. DNA for the CDR3: TGTGCCTGGTCATACGACACCGGGGAGCTGTTTTTT. Translating it yields CAWSYDTGELFF.

The rearrangement joins TRBV27 to TRBJ1-5; D is uncertain. Germline V gene data show CDR1 as MNHEY and CDR2 as SMNVEV (reference sequence). The CDR3 runs to 12 residues. Trimming left V 6 bases short and J 3 bases short, with 6 bases between. The CDR3: CASSKVNQPQHF. The CDR3 DNA is TGTGCCAGCAGCAAAGTCAATCAGCCCCAGCATTTT.

This chain joins TRBV2 and TRBJ2-7; D not certain. Germline CDR1 and CDR2: SNHLY and FYNNEI. The CDR3 length is 14 residues. Trimming cost V 7 bases and J 3 bases, with 16 bases left between them. Here the CDR3 reads CASTLGSAIYEQYF. For the CDR3, the DNA is TGTGCCAGCACTTTGGGCAGCGCGATCTACGAGCAGTACTTC.

J is TRBJ2-5 and V is TRBV18; the D is unclear. The CDR3 sequence is 12 residues long. Trimming shortened V by 3 bases and J by 0 bases, and 2 bases separated the two germline ends. Germline V gene lookup returns CDR1 KGHSH and CDR2 LQKENI. This CDR3 is CASSPYQETQYF. Written as DNA, the CDR3 is TGTGCCAGCTCACCGTACCAAGAGACCCAGTACTTC.

The genes are TRBV13 and TRBJ2-2; 10 nucleotides line up with TRBD2. Germline values: CDR1 PRHDT, CDR2 FYEKMQ (reference sequence). The CDR3 length is 16 residues. Germline trimming cut 5 bases from V and 8 bases from J; bases unmatched to any gene: 11. The CDR3 bases are TGTGCCAGCAGCCCAAGATTGGGACTAGCGAGGGGGGAGCTGTTTTTT. Residues: CASSPRLGLARGELFF. Filled out from reference TRBV13 and TRBJ2-2, the complete variable domain reads AAGVIQSPRHLIKEKRETATLKCYPIPRHDTVYWYQQGPGQDPQFLISFYEKMQSDKGSIPDRFSAQQFSDYHSELNMSSLELGDSALYFCASSPRLGLARGELFFGEGSRLTVL.

V usage is TRBV27 and J usage is TRBJ1-1, with 7 bases fitting TRBD1. Germline lookup yields CDR1 MNHEY and CDR2 SMNVEV (reference sequence). This CDR3 contains 16 residues. Trimming cost V 5 bases and J 1 base; bases outside gene matches: 10. Here the CDR3 reads CASSPWRTGGNTEAFF. In nucleotides, the CDR3 is TGTGCCAGCAGTCCTTGGAGGACAGGCGGGAACACTGAAGCTTTCTTT.